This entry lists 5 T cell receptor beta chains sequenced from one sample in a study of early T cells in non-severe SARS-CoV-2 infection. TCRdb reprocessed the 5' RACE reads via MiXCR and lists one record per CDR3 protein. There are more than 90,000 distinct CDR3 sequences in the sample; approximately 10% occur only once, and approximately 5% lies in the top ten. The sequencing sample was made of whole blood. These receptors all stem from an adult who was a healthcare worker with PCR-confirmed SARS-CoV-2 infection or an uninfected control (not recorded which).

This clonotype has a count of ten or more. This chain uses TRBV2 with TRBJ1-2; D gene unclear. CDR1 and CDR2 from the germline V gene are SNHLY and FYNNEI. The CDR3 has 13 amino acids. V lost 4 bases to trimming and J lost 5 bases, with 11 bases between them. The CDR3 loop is CASSVARLYGYTF. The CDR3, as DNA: TGTGCCAGCAGTGTGGCCCGACTTTATGGCTACACCTTC.

CDR3 region: CASSKGQGGPNYGYTF. CDR3 DNA: TGTGCCAGCAGTAAAGGACAGGGGGGTCCTAACTATGGCTACACCTTC. The V call is TRBV27, the J call TRBJ1-2; 10 bases match TRBD1. The J segment lost 0 bases and the V segment lost 5 bases, leaving 6 bases of the junction unmatched. In germline, CDR1 is MNHEY, CDR2 SMNVEV (reference sequence). This CDR3 comprises 16 residues.

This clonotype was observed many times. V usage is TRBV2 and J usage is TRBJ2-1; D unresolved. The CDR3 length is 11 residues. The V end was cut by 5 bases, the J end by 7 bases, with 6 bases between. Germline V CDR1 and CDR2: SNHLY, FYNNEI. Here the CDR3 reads CASSPQNEQFF. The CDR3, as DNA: TGTGCCAGCAGTCCCCAGAATGAGCAGTTCTTC. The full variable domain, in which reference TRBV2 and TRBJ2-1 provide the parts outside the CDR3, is EPEVTQTPSHQVTQMGQEVILRCVPISNHLYFYWYRQILGQKVEFLVSFYNNEISEKSEIFDDQFSVERPDGSNFTLKIRSTKLEDSAMYFCASSPQNEQFFGPGTRLTVL.

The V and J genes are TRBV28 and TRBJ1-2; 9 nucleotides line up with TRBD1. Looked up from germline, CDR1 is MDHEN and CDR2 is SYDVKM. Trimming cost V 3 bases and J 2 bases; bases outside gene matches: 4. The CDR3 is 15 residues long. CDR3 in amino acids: CASSFPGTGNYGYTF. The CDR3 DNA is TGTGCCAGCAGTTTCCCCGGGACAGGGAACTATGGCTACACCTTC.

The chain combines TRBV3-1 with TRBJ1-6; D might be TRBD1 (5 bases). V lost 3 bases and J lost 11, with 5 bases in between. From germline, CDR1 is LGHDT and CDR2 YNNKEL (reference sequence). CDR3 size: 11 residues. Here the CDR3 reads CASSQGPPLHF. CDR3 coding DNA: TGTGCCAGCAGCCAGGGACCACCCCTCCACTTT.